The sequence of this TCR beta chain was determined in a study of cytomegalovirus exposure and HLA in healthy donors. Whole-study findings and limits: Available immune exposure information covered CMV serostatus only. Previous analysis showed most TCR beta V segments were productive about 87% or about 30% of the time. A missense DCLRE1C variant was associated with V- and J-gene trimming of TCR beta chains in a later analysis, and an independent cohort replicated the association. Sequencing depth roughly uniform across donors was assumed in presence/absence analyses.

CDR1 is LNHNV and CDR2 is YYDKDF in the germline V gene (reference sequence). The CDR3 has 17 residues. Trimming left V 1 base short and J 2 bases short, with 17 bases between. Regarding this clone: Its target is unknown.

A multiplex PCR was run with 60 Vbeta primers and 13 Jbeta primers. Libraries were prepared by immunoSEQ multiplex PCR; TCRdb keeps only in-frame clonotypes and omits some of them. The table lists over 130,000 clones, 88% of them singletons. The V and J genes are TRBV15 and TRBJ2-5, with D maybe TRBD1 (5 bases). The TCR was taken from a woman between 40 and 55 years old in good health and CMV-seronegative. Sample: PBMCs. The CDR3: CATSRVGVLRRQETQYF. CDR3 nucleotides: TGTGCCACCAGCAGAGTAGGGGTGCTCAGGAGACAAGAGACCCAGTACTTC.